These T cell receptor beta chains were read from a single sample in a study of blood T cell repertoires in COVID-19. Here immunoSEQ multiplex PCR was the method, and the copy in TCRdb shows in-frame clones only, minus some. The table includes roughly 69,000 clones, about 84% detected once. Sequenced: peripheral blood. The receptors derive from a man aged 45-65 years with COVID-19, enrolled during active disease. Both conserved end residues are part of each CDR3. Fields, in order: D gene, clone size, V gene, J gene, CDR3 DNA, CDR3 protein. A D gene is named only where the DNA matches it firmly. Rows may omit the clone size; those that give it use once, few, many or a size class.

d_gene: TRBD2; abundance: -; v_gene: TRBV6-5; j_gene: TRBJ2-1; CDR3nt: TGTGCCAGCATACTAGCGGGGGGTAAGGATGAGCAGTTCTTC; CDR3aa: CASILAGGKDEQFF
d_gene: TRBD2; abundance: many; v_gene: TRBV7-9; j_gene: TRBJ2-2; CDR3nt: TGTGCCAGCAGCTTATTTGGTAGCGGGGTCACCGGGGAGCTGTTTTTT; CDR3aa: CASSLFGSGVTGELFF
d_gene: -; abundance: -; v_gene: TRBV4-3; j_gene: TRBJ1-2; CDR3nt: TGCGCCAGCAGCCAAGAGTTTACGTACGGGAACTATGGCTACACCTTC; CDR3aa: CASSQEFTYGNYGYTF
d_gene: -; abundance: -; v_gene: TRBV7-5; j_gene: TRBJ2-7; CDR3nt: TGTGCCAGAAGCCTAAAACGGACTAGCTTACTCTACGAGCAGTACTTC; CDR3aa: CARSLKRTSLLYEQYF
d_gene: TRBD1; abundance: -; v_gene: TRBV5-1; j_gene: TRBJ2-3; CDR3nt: TGCGCCAGCAGCTTGGCCAGGATATTCCGGGACAGGGAGGAAACGCAGTATTTT; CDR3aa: CASSLARIFRDREETQYF
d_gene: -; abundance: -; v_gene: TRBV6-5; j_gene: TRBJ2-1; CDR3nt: TGTGCCAGCAGTTACCCGGGATCGCTCAATGAGCAGTTCTTC; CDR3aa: CASSYPGSLNEQFF
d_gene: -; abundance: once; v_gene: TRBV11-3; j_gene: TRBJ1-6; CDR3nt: TGTGCCAGCAGCTTAGGCGAGGGTTCACCCCTCCACTTT; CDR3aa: CASSLGEGSPLHF
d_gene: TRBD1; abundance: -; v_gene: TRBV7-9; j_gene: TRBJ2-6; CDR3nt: TGTGCCAGCAGCTTATGGCGTCGGACAGGGGGCTTCGGGGCCAACGTCCTGACTTTC; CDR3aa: CASSLWRRTGGFGANVLTF
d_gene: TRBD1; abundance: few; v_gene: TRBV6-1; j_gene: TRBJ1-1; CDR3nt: TGTGCCAGCAGTGAAGTAAGGGGGCTATCTTTGTTT; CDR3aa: CASSEVRGLSLF
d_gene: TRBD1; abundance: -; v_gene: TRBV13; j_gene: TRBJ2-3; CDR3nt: TGTGCCAGCAGCGGGGGACAGGGGGCGGAAGGAGATACGCAGTATTTT; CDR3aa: CASSGGQGAEGDTQYF
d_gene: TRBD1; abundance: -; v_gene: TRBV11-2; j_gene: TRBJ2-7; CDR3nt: TGTGCCAGCAGCCTGGGCTGGGACAGGGTCTACGAGCAGTACTTC; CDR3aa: CASSLGWDRVYEQYF
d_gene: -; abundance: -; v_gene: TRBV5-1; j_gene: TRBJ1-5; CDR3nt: TGCGCCAGCAGCTTGGACGGGGGGCAGGGTCAGCCCCAGCATTTT; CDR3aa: CASSLDGGQGQPQHF
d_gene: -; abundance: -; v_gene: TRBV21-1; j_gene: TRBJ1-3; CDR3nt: TGTGCCAGCAGCAAAAAAGGCGGGACAGGGGGAGAGGACACCATATATTTT; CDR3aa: CASSKKGGTGGEDTIYF
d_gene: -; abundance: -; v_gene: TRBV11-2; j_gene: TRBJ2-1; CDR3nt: TGTGCCAGCAGCTCGGACATATTGAATGAGCAGTTCTTC; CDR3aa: CASSSDILNEQFF
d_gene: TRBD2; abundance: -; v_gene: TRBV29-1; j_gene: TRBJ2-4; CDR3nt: TGCAGCGTGGTACTAGCGGGGGGAAACATTCAGTACTTC; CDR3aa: CSVVLAGGNIQYF
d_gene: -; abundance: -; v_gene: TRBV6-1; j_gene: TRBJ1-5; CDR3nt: TGTGCCAGCAGTGAAGGGTTGGTCCGGCGGTTCAATCAGCCCCAGCATTTT; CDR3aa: CASSEGLVRRFNQPQHF
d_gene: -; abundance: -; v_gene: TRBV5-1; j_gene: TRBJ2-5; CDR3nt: TGCGCCAGCAATCAGGCGGGTGGAGAGACCCAGTACTTC; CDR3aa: CASNQAGGETQYF
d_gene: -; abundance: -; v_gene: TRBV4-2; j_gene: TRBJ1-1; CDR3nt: TGTGCCAGCAGCCAAGATCTCTACAGAAACACTGAAGCTTTCTTT; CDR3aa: CASSQDLYRNTEAFF
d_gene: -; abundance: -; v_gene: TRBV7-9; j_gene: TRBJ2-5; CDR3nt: TGTGCCAGCAGCTTAGCGAGGGTCCAAGAGACCCAGTACTTC; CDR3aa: CASSLARVQETQYF
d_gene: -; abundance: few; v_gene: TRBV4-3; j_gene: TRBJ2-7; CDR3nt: TGCGCCAGCAGCCCCAGCCCGACATCGCTCGAGCAGTACTTC; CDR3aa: CASSPSPTSLEQYF
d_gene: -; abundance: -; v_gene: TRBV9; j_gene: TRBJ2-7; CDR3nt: TGTGCCAGCAGCGCCCGGGACTCCCCCTACGAGCAGTACTTC; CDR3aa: CASSARDSPYEQYF
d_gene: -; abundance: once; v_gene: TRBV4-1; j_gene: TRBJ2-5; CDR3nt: TGCGCCAGCAGCCCGACTCCGGCGTTCCAAGAGACCCAGTACTTC; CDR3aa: CASSPTPAFQETQYF
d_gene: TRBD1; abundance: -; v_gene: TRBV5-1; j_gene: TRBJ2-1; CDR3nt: TGCGCCAGCAGCTCAACGACAGGGAGCTCCTACAATGAGCAGTTCTTC; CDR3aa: CASSSTTGSSYNEQFF
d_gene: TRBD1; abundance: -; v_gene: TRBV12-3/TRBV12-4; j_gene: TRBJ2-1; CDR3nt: TGTGCCAGTGCACAGGGGCGGAATGAGCAGTTCTTC; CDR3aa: CASAQGRNEQFF
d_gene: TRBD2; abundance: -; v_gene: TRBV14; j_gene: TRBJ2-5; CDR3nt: TGTGCCAGCAGCCGTACTAGCGGACGAGAGACCCAGTACTTC; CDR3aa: CASSRTSGRETQYF
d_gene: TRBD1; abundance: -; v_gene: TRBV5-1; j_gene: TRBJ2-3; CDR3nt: TGCGCCAGCAGCTTTGGACAGGGGGCCACAGATACGCAGTATTTT; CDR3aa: CASSFGQGATDTQYF
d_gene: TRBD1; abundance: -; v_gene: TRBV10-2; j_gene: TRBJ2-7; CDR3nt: TGCGCCAGCAGTGTGGCAGGGGGCGGCTACGAGCAGTACTTC; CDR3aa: CASSVAGGGYEQYF
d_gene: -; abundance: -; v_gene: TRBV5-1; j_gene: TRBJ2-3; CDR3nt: TGCGCCAGCAGCTTCGGTGGGGGGGCGGCGTCAGATACGCAGTATTTT; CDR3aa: CASSFGGGAASDTQYF
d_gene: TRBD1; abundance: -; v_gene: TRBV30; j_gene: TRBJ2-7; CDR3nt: TGTGCCTGGAGTCGGACAGGGTCTGGCTACGAGCAGTACTTC; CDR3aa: CAWSRTGSGYEQYF
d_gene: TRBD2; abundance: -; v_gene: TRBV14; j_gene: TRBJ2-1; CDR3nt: TGTGCCAGCAGCCATCCTAGCGGGGTAAATGAGCAGTTCTTC; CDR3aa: CASSHPSGVNEQFF
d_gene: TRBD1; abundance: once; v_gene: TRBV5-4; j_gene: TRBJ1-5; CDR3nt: TGTGCCAGCAGCATAGACAGGGTTCAGCCCCAGCATTTT; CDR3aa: CASSIDRVQPQHF
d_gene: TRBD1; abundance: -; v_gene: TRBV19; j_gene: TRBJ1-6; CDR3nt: TGTGCCAGTAGTTTCAAATACCGGGACAGGGGGGATTCACCCCTCCACTTT; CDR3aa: CASSFKYRDRGDSPLHF
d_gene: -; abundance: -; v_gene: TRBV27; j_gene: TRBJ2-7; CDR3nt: TGTGCCAGCAGATCGGGACTTAGCTACGAGCAGTACTTC; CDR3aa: CASRSGLSYEQYF
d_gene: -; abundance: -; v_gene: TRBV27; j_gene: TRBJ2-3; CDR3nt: TGTGCCACCCAAAGCCTGGCAGATACGCAGTATTTT; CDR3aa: CATQSLADTQYF
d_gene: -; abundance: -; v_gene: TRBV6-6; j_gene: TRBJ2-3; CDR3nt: TGTGCCAGCAGGACCGGGGATACAGATACGCAGTATTTT; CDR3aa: CASRTGDTDTQYF
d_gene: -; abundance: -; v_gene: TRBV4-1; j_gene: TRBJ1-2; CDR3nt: TGCGCCAGCAGCCAAGATGGGCAGAACTATGGCTACACCTTC; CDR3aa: CASSQDGQNYGYTF
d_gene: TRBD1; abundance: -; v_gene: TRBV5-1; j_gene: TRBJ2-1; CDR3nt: TGCGCCAGCAGCCTGGCCGGGACAGGGGGCGGGAATGAGCAGTTCTTC; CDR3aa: CASSLAGTGGGNEQFF
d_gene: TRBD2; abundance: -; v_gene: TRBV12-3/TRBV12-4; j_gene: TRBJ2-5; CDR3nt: TGTGCCAGCAGGCCCCGACTAGCGGGTGATGAGTACTTC; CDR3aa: CASRPRLAGDEYF
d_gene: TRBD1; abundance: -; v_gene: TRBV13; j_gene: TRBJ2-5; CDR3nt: TGTGCCAGCAGCTTGGGACAGGAGGAGACCCAGTACTTC; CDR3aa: CASSLGQEETQYF
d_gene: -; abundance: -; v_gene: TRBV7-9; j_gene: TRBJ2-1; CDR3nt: TGTGCCAGCAGCGGGGTGGGGGCTGGCTACAATGAGCAGTTCTTC; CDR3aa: CASSGVGAGYNEQFF
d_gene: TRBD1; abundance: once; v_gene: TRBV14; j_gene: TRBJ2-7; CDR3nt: TGTGCCAGCAGCCCAAGACCGGGACAGGGGCCCTACGAGCAGTACTTC; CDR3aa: CASSPRPGQGPYEQYF
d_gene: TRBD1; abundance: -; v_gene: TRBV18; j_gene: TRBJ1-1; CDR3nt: TGTGCCAGCTCTCAGGACAGGGCCAACACTGAAGCTTTCTTT; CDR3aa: CASSQDRANTEAFF
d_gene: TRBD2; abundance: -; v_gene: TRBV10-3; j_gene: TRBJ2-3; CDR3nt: TGTGCCGGCCGGGAGGGGGGCACAGATACGCAGTATTTT; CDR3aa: CAGREGGTDTQYF
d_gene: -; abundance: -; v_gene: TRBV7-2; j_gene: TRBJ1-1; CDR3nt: TGTGCCAGCAGCGGCGACAGTATGAACACTGAAGCTTTCTTT; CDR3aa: CASSGDSMNTEAFF
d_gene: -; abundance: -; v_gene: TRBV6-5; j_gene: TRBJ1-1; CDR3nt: TGTGCCAGCATCGGTCGCACTGAAGCTTTCTTT; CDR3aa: CASIGRTEAFF
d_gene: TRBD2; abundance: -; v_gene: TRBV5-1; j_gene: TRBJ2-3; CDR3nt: TGCGCCAGCAGCTTGGGGTACGGGGGGGCGAGCACAGATACGCAGTATTTT; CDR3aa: CASSLGYGGASTDTQYF
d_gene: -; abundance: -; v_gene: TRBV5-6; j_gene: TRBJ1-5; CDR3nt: TGTGCCAGCAGCTTTGGGTTCCAGGGCAATCAGCCCCAGCATTTT; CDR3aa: CASSFGFQGNQPQHF
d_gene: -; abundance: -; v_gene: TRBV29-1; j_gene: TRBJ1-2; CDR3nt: TGCAGCGTTGATTTTGAGGGCAACTATGGCTACACCTTC; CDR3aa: CSVDFEGNYGYTF